This TCR beta chain came from a study of T cells after yellow fever vaccination. Study-level results: After the booster, around 95% of CD4 and just over 85% of CD8 primary-response clones were re-detected. A small share of clonotypes appeared in both CD4 and CD8 compartments.

This clonotype came up a few times. Antigen specificity is unknown. TCRdb passed the 5' RACE reads through MiXCR, listing each CDR3 protein once. The sample yields 450,000 to 550,000 distinct CDR3 sequences, about 19% seen once. The receptor was derived from a man between 25 and 39 years old who received the YFV17D yellow fever vaccine. Source: PBMCs, taken 15 days after the yellow fever booster vaccination.

CDR3 DNA: TGTGCCAGCAATCCCCAAGGGACAGGGTTTGACACCGGGGAGCTGTTTTTT. This sequence encodes CASNPQGTGFDTGELFF. The V and J genes are TRBV12-3 or TRBV12-4 and TRBJ2-2; TRBD1 aligns across 9 bases. V lost 7 bases and J lost 3; bases outside the gene matches: 12. The CDR3 is made up of 17 amino acids.